Listed here are 24 T cell receptor beta chains from one sample, sequenced in a study of diagnostic markers for celiac disease. No DNA is given; TCRdb re-called the reads and lists each CDR3 protein once. In total, the table holds about 780 distinct CDR3 sequences. What was sequenced was either unsorted cells or a sorted T cell fraction (not recorded which). These receptors were obtained from a human donor. This table probably holds off-target reads from a library built for another chain.

Considering frequency, this clonotype is medium-sized. The J gene is TRBJ1-1, the V gene TRBV11-2. Germline V gene data show CDR1 as SGHAT and CDR2 as FQNNGV. CDR3 length: 14 residues. The CDR3 loop is CASSPARVGTEAFF.

The chain uses TRBV20-1 and TRBJ2-3; TCRdb's assignment of TRBD2 cannot be checked, as there is no DNA. This CDR3 has 16 amino acids. Germline assignment: CDR1 DFQATT and CDR2 SNEGSKA (reference sequence). The CDR3 loop reads CSATLAGGASTDTQYF.

Its frequency marks this clonotype as medium-sized. The chain joins TRBV2 to TRBJ1-3. This CDR3 has 11 residues. Germline V CDR1 and CDR2: SNHLY, FYNNEI. The CDR3 region is CASSEGNTIYF.

This clonotype is deemed large (0.1 to 1%) by its frequency. The genes are TRBV28 and TRBJ2-2. Per the germline V gene, CDR1 is MDHEN and CDR2 is SYDVKM. The CDR3 extends over 13 amino acids. The CDR3 loop reads CASSTRGTGELFF.

J is TRBJ1-1 and V is TRBV11-2. Germline values: CDR1 SGHAT, CDR2 FQNNGV. CDR3 length: 16 residues. CDR3 in amino acids: CASSLGQVGEGTEAFF.

This clonotype is labeled large (0.1 to 1%) based on frequency. This chain uses TRBV20-1 with TRBJ1-5. The CDR3 extends over 12 amino acids. The germline V gene encodes CDR1 DFQATT and CDR2 SNEGSKA (reference sequence). CDR3 sequence reads: CSANLRNQPQHF.

This clonotype shows up as large by frequency. The rearrangement links TRBV10-3 to TRBJ2-3; TCRdb selects TRBD2, and the lack of DNA leaves this call unchecked. This CDR3 spans 16 amino acids. Germline V gene sequence: CDR1 ENHRY, CDR2 SYGVKD. This CDR3 reads CAISGEGLAFTDTQYF.

The gene calls are TRBV18 and TRBJ2-7; TCRdb proposes TRBD1, but this gene call is untestable without DNA. Germline loops: CDR1 KGHSH, CDR2 LQKENI. This CDR3 contains 15 residues. CDR3 loop: CASSPPGQGVYQQYF.

This clonotype shows up as medium-sized (0.01 to 0.1%) by frequency. The chain combines TRBV10-3 with TRBJ1-2; TCRdb outputs TRBD1, but without DNA this stays unchecked. The CDR3 is 16 amino acids. Germline V gene sequence: CDR1 ENHRY, CDR2 SYGVKD. The CDR3 reads CAISETGQEINYGYTF.

This chain connects TRBV7-6 to TRBJ1-3; lacking DNA, the TRBD1 call made by TCRdb goes unchecked. Germline CDR1 and CDR2: SGHVS and FNYEAQ. The CDR3 sequence is 14 residues long. The CDR3: CASSLEGTRDTIYF.

The V call is TRBV2, the J call TRBJ1-2. Looked up from germline, CDR1 is SNHLY and CDR2 is FYNNEI. This CDR3 comprises 14 residues. CDR3 sequence: CASSEARTDYGYTF.

The J gene is TRBJ2-3, the V gene TRBV23-1; the TCRdb D gene call, TRBD2, has no DNA to confirm it. TRBV23-1 has ORF status, its function being uncertain. This CDR3 is built from 15 residues. The CDR3 region is CASKGPSDDTDTQYF.

This clonotype is identified as large from frequency. The V call is TRBV6-1, the J call TRBJ2-7; the D gene TCRdb calls, TRBD1, cannot be checked with no DNA. Germline CDR1 reads MNHNS; CDR2 reads SASEGT. The CDR3 loop spans 12 amino acids. This chain's CDR3 is CATRDRDYEQYF.

Considering frequency, this clonotype is large. The genes are TRBV4-1 and TRBJ2-1. CDR1 MGHRA and CDR2 YSYEKL come from the germline V gene. The CDR3 runs to 14 residues. CDR3 in amino acids: CASSQGYGYNEQFF.

This clonotype registers medium-sized (0.01 to 0.1%) by frequency. This chain links TRBV28 with TRBJ2-1; the TRBD2 assignment by TCRdb is unverifiable without DNA. CDR3 length equals 17 residues. Germline V gene data show CDR1 as MDHEN and CDR2 as SYDVKM. CDR3 protein: CASSSSSGGAVENEQFF.

This chain joins TRBV27 and TRBJ1-5. The CDR3 has 13 residues. Germline CDR1 and CDR2: MNHEY and SMNVEV (reference sequence). The CDR3 reads CASSLLGNQPQHF.

The chain carries TRBV10-3 and TRBJ2-2; the D call of TRBD1 rests on TCRdb alone, since no DNA is present to check it. The CDR3 spans 15 residues. Germline-derived CDR1 and CDR2 are ENHRY and SYGVKD. CDR3 sequence: CAITGRQVNTGELFF.

This sequence joins TRBV19 and TRBJ1-1. Germline values: CDR1 LNHDA, CDR2 SQIVND (reference sequence). The CDR3 length is 13 residues. The CDR3 loop reads CASTERMNTEAFF.

This clonotype is deemed large by its frequency. This rearrangement joins TRBV10-3 to TRBJ2-3; there is no DNA to check the TCRdb D call of TRBD2. The germline gives CDR1 ENHRY, CDR2 SYGVKD. The CDR3 has 15 amino acids. The CDR3: CAISEISGGTDTQYF.

Considering frequency, this clonotype is large. The chain carries TRBV6-5 and TRBJ1-5; TCRdb's D call, TRBD1, is unchecked because there is no DNA. Germline lookup yields CDR1 MNHEY and CDR2 SVGAGI. The CDR3 is 14 residues long. The CDR3 is CASSDGGGGQPQHF.

J is TRBJ2-7 and V is TRBV20-1; no DNA is available, so the TRBD1 call from TCRdb remains unchecked. This CDR3 is built from 14 residues. The germline gives CDR1 DFQATT, CDR2 SNEGSKA (reference sequence). The CDR3 is CSASYRGHSYEQYF.

The CDR3 protein is CSAIPLETQYF. The V call is TRBV20-1, the J call TRBJ2-5; TCRdb returns TRBD1, unconfirmable since there is no DNA. This CDR3 is 11 amino acids long. Germline V CDR1 and CDR2: DFQATT, SNEGSKA (reference sequence).

This clonotype is identified as large from frequency. The rearrangement links TRBV19 to TRBJ2-2. Germline lookup yields CDR1 LNHDA and CDR2 SQIVND (reference sequence). This CDR3 spans 14 amino acids. The CDR3 protein is CASSSQTNTGELFF.

The gene calls are TRBV12-3 or TRBV12-4 and TRBJ1-2; TCRdb proposes TRBD1, but this gene call is untestable without DNA. CDR3 length equals 14 residues. CDR3 protein: CASSLFWGADGYTF.